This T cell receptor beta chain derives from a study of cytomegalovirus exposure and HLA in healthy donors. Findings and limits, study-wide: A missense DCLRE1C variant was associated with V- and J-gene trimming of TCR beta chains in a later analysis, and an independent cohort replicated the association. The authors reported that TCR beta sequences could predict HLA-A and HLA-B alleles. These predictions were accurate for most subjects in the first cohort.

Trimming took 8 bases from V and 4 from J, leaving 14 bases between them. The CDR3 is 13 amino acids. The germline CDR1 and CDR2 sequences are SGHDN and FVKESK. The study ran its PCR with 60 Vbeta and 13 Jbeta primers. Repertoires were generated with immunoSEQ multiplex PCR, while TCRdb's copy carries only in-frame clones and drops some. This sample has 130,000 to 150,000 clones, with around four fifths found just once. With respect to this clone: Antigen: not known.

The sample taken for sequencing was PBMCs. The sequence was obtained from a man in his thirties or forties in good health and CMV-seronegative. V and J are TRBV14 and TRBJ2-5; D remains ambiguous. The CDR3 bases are TGTGCCAGCCGCGGCCCCACCGGAGAGACCCAGTACTTC. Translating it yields CASRGPTGETQYF.